This is a list of T cell receptor beta chains from one sample in a study of blood T cell repertoires in COVID-19. Sequencing was performed with immunoSEQ multiplex PCR; in TCRdb, only in-frame clones are kept and a portion is missing. The repertoire includes 400,000 to 550,000 clones, roughly nine tenths of them detected once, and around 1.8% sits in the top ten. What was sequenced was PBMCs or T cells enriched from blood (not recorded which). These receptors were obtained from a young woman with acute COVID-19. Each CDR3 is given with its conserved first and last residue. Fields, in order: clone size, D gene, V gene, J gene, CDR3 protein, CDR3 DNA. D genes are given only for firm matches. Clone size appears in some rows only: once, few, many, or a class for an expanded clone.

>.|TRBD1|TRBV18|TRBJ1-4
CASSPQDRGGEKLFF
TGTGCCAGCTCACCTCAAGACAGGGGAGGCGAAAAACTGTTTTTT
>.|.|TRBV28|TRBJ1-4
CASSLSGGREKLFF
TGTGCCAGCAGTTTATCAGGAGGGAGGGAAAAACTGTTTTTT
>.|TRBD1|TRBV6-1|TRBJ1-2
CASSDRDRGPNGYTF
TGTGCCAGCAGTGACCGGGACAGGGGGCCTAATGGCTACACCTTC
>.|TRBD2|TRBV12-5|TRBJ2-2
CASVAGRLAGGAGELFF
TGTGCTAGTGTGGCAGGACGGCTAGCGGGGGGCGCCGGGGAGCTGTTTTTT
>few|.|TRBV20-1|TRBJ2-7
CSATRDYEQYF
TGCAGTGCTACGCGGGATTACGAGCAGTACTTC
>.|.|TRBV18|TRBJ2-7
CASSPIQKSSYEQYF
TGTGCCAGCTCCCCCATCCAAAAATCCAGCTACGAGCAGTACTTC
>.|TRBD2|TRBV4-3|TRBJ2-1
CASSPGLAGGPSSYNEQFF
TGCGCCAGCAGCCCCGGACTAGCGGGAGGGCCGAGCTCCTACAATGAGCAGTTCTTC
>.|.|TRBV18|TRBJ1-6
CASSPQKQGKGSPLHF
TGTGCCAGCTCACCGCAAAAACAGGGAAAAGGATCACCCCTCCACTTT
>.|.|TRBV7-8|TRBJ1-6
CASSLGVRQSPLHF
TGTGCCAGCAGCTTAGGTGTGAGGCAGTCACCCCTCCACTTT
>.|TRBD2|TRBV18|TRBJ2-1
CASSLAGGTYNEQFF
TGTGCCAGCTCACTAGCGGGAGGTACCTACAATGAGCAGTTCTTC
>.|TRBD1|TRBV5-1|TRBJ1-1
CASSLEGAHGAFF
TGCGCCAGCAGCTTGGAGGGGGCGCATGGAGCTTTCTTT
>.|.|TRBV7-6|TRBJ2-1
CASSWREYNEQFF
TGTGCCAGCAGCTGGCGGGAATACAATGAGCAGTTCTTC
>.|.|TRBV28|TRBJ2-7
CASSAYYEQYF
TGTGCCAGCAGTGCGTACTACGAGCAGTACTTC
>.|.|TRBV27|TRBJ2-5
CASSSPRGSNGRLQETQYF
TGTGCCAGCAGTTCCCCCAGGGGAAGTAACGGCCGCTTACAAGAGACCCAGTACTTC
>.|.|TRBV5-4|TRBJ1-1
CASSEPGANTEAFF
TGTGCCAGCAGCGAACCGGGAGCGAACACTGAAGCTTTCTTT
>few|.|TRBV10-3|TRBJ1-5
CAISEVQGDQPQHF
TGTGCCATCAGTGAAGTACAGGGAGATCAGCCCCAGCATTTT
>.|.|TRBV7-8|TRBJ2-2
CASSFTGFRQTQRNTGELFF
TGTGCCAGCAGCTTCACAGGTTTTCGTCAGACCCAAAGAAACACCGGGGAGCTGTTTTTT
>few|.|TRBV12-3/TRBV12-4|TRBJ1-4
CASSFERKELFF
TGTGCCAGCAGTTTTGAGAGGAAAGAACTGTTTTTT
>.|TRBD1|TRBV5-1|TRBJ1-2
CASSSLVTGTGLGYTF
TGCGCCAGCAGCTCGCTTGTAACCGGGACAGGGCTCGGCTACACCTTC
>.|.|TRBV5-1|TRBJ2-7
CASSLSSYEQYF
TGCGCCAGCAGCCTCAGCTCCTACGAGCAGTACTTC
>.|TRBD2|TRBV3-1/TRBV3-2|TRBJ2-3
CASRPVGGDYLGGTDTQYF
TGTGCCAGCAGGCCTGTAGGCGGGGACTACTTAGGAGGCACAGATACGCAGTATTTT
>once|TRBD1|TRBV4-1|TRBJ1-5
CASSHHRTGGTQPQHF
TGCGCCAGCAGCCACCATAGAACAGGGGGCACTCAGCCCCAGCATTTT
>.|TRBD2|TRBV5-5|TRBJ2-1
CASSLSGLGYNEQFF
TGTGCCAGCAGCTTATCGGGACTAGGGTACAATGAGCAGTTCTTC
>.|.|TRBV4-2|TRBJ1-5
CASSQGEDQPQHF
TGTGCCAGCAGCCAAGGAGAGGATCAGCCCCAGCATTTT
>.|TRBD1|TRBV9|TRBJ1-4
CASSVKGQDRELFF
TGTGCCAGCAGCGTAAAGGGTCAAGACAGGGAATTGTTTTTT
>.|.|TRBV27|TRBJ2-3
CASSYTGGDTQYF
TGTGCCAGCAGTTACACAGGCGGCGATACGCAGTATTTT
>.|TRBD1|TRBV3-1/TRBV3-2|TRBJ1-3
CASSRQGGANTIYF
TGTGCCAGCAGCCGACAGGGCGGTGCAAACACCATATATTTT
>.|TRBD1|TRBV5-6|TRBJ1-2
CASSLGQGAGGYTF
TGTGCCAGCAGCTTGGGGCAGGGGGCCGGGGGCTACACCTTC
>.|TRBD1|TRBV15|TRBJ2-7
CATSRPTGTGSYEQYF
TGTGCCACCAGCAGACCAACCGGGACAGGGTCCTACGAGCAGTACTTC
>.|TRBD1|TRBV6-5|TRBJ2-5
CASSSLTDRGETQYF
TGTGCCAGCAGTTCCCTAACAGACAGGGGAGAGACCCAGTACTTC
>.|TRBD1|TRBV7-9|TRBJ1-2
CASSRIQGADYGYTF
TGTGCCAGCAGCCGAATACAGGGGGCCGACTATGGCTACACCTTC
>.|.|TRBV2|TRBJ2-7
CASSGTEGVTYEQYF
TGTGCCAGCAGTGGAACGGAGGGCGTGACCTACGAGCAGTACTTC
>.|TRBD1|TRBV6-5|TRBJ1-1
CASSYPGTGGEAFF
TGTGCCAGCAGCTATCCCGGGACAGGGGGTGAAGCTTTCTTT
>few|TRBD1|TRBV18|TRBJ1-5
CASSPQGGGQNQPQHF
TGTGCCAGCTCACCCCAAGGAGGGGGACAGAATCAGCCCCAGCATTTT
>.|.|TRBV7-8|TRBJ2-7
CASSLAGTVNYEQYF
TGTGCCAGCAGCTTAGCGGGTACAGTGAATTACGAGCAGTACTTC